This T cell receptor beta chain was retrieved from a study of blood T cell repertoires in COVID-19 (dated by TCRdb to between 2020 and 2021). Study-level background: Samples covering the acute and convalescent phases of COVID-19 were provided by collaborators in the United States, Italy and Spain. The material from the prospective study consisted of cDNA or gDNA derived from T cells, B-cell-depleted T cells, or PBMCs. Subjects who had been exposed to COVID-19, were actively infected with it, or had recovered from it provided the deeply sampled blood TCRbeta repertoires that made up the dataset. The repertoires were made available in a free public database intended to serve as a resource for research on the immune response to SARS-CoV-2. Samples were obtained from the ongoing ImmuneRACE study (first 160 participants) and from 1,254 subjects provided by 6 global collaborators. Sample metadata almost always included a de-identified subject ID, COVID-19 status, age in years and sex. Where available, HLA class I and class II types were taken from metadata supplied by the sample provider and were not determined by assay-based typing.

The immunoSEQ Assay, a bias-controlled multiplex PCR, was used to amplify TCRbeta CDR3 regions from genomic DNA. On the study's bioinformatics: Within the assay, amplification of reference gene primers was used to estimate how many nucleated cells each sample contained. Sequence reads were collapsed and filtered to measure the absolute abundance of every unique TCRbeta CDR3 rearrangement. For each sample, productive Simpson clonality was calculated by taking the square root of Simpson's diversity index across productive rearrangements. TCRdb mirrors the immuneACCESS table, restricted to in-frame sequences. Some clones are absent from its copies; in checked studies, under half trace to an unresolved V gene, and the reason for the others is unknown. The V and J calls and clone size were taken over from that table, and D and trimming were inferred from the DNA. This sample gives about 180,000 clones in total; approximately 83% of them show up just once. The ten largest clones add up to more than 1.5% of the sample.

Whole blood was collected in K2EDTA tubes by collaborating institutions according to the institutions' own protocols. For TCRbeta analysis, collaborator samples were shipped as frozen whole blood, as isolated PBMCs, or as DNA extracted from either sample type. Overall study outcomes, separate from this receptor: Clinical and demographic metadata were provided uncurated, with the amount varying by source and participant.

A note on this clone: The target of this receptor is not known. The sample holds no much larger clone one base away, and base qualities are not on file.

CDR1 and CDR2, per the germline V gene (reference sequence), are PRHDT and FYEKMQ. The CDR3 goes from the cysteine to the phenylalanine over 12 residues. Kept here is only the CDR3 DNA, which spans 36 bases and is read in frame from base 1. Trimming removed 7 bases from V and 4 bases from J, leaving 7 bases between the germline ends. Source material: peripheral blood. The receptor was derived from a human donor in a cohort sampled during active COVID-19. The rearranged chain carries TRBV13 and TRBJ2-2; no D gene call is confident. The CDR3 protein sequence reads: CASTPSTGELFF. In nucleotide form, the sequence is TGTGCCAGCACCCCTAGCACCGGGGAGCTGTTTTTT.